Sequencing of this T cell receptor beta chain was carried out in a study of blood T cell repertoires in COVID-19. Profiled with immunoSEQ multiplex PCR; TCRdb holds only in-frame clones, not every one. The sample lists some 250,000 clones; 80% to 90% were seen once. This clonotype was sampled from a woman aged 50 to 60 who had recovered from COVID-19. What was sequenced was PBMCs or T cells enriched from blood (not recorded which).

The chain's CDR3 is CASSRTGSGNTIYF. The CDR3 DNA is TGTGCCAGTAGTCGGACAGGGTCGGGAAACACCATATATTTT. The chain joins TRBV19 to TRBJ1-3; 8 nucleotides agree with TRBD1. This CDR3 is 14 amino acids long. Germline values: CDR1 LNHDA, CDR2 SQIVND (reference sequence). Germline trimming cut 5 bases from V and 4 bases from J; bases unmatched to any gene: 4. The whole variable domain, filled in from reference TRBV19 and TRBJ1-3, reads DGGITQSPKYLFRKEGQNVTLSCEQNLNHDAMYWYRQDPGQGLRLIYYSQIVNDFQKGDIAEGYSVSREKKESFPLTVTSAQKNPTAFYLCASSRTGSGNTIYFGEGSWLTVV.